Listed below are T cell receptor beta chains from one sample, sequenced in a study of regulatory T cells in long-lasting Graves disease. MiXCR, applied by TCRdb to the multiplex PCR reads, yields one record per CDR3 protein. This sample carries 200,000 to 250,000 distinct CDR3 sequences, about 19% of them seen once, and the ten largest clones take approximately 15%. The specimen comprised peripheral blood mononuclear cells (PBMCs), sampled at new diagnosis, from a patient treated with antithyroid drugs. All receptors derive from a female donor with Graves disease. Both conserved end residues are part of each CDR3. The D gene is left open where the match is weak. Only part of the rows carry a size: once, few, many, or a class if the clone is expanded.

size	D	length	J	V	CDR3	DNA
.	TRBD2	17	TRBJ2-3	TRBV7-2	CASSRTGGSGLTDTQYF	TGTGCCAGCAGCCGTACCGGGGGTAGCGGGTTGACAGATACGCAGTATTTT
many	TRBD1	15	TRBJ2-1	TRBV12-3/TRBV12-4	CASSLNRGLYNEQFF	TGTGCCAGCAGTTTAAACAGGGGGCTTTACAATGAGCAGTTCTTC
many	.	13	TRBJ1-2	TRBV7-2	CASSLDRVYGYTF	TGTGCCAGCAGCTTAGACAGGGTATATGGCTACACCTTC
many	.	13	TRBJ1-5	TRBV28	CASRTVSNQPQHF	TGTGCCAGCAGAACAGTTAGCAATCAGCCCCAGCATTTT
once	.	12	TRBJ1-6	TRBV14	CASSAYNSPLHF	TGTGCCAGTTCGGCCTATAATTCACCCCTCCACTTT
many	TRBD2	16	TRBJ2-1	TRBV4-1	CASSPSGSGGYNEQFF	TGTGCCAGCAGCCCCTCCGGGAGCGGGGGGTACAATGAGCAGTTCTTC
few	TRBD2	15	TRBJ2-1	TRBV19	CASTTGTSGSLEQFF	TGTGCCAGTACCACCGGGACTAGCGGGAGTTTAGAGCAGTTCTTC
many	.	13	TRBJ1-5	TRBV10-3	CATHSGSNQPQHF	TGTGCCACCCACTCAGGGAGCAATCAGCCCCAGCATTTT
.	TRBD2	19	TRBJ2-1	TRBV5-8	CASSRGLAGYSSSYNEQFF	TGTGCCAGCAGCAGAGGACTAGCGGGCTATTCGAGCTCCTACAATGAGCAGTTCTTC
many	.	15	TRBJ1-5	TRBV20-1	CSARWMGAHNQPQHF	TGCAGTGCTAGATGGATGGGGGCACATAATCAGCCCCAGCATTTT
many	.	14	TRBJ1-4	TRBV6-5	CASSSPTRNEKLFF	TGTGCCAGCAGTTCGCCGACACGGAATGAAAAACTGTTTTTT
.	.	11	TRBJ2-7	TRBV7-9	CASGRLYEQYF	TGTGCCAGCGGGCGACTCTACGAGCAGTACTTC
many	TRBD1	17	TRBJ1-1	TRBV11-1	CASSLGTGAFMNTEAFF	TGTGCCAGCAGCTTGGGGACAGGGGCCTTCATGAACACTGAAGCTTTCTTT
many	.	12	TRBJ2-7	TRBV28	CASSSRVYEQYF	TGTGCCAGCAGTTCCCGGGTCTACGAGCAGTACTTC